This T cell receptor beta chain is from a study of T-cell reconstitution after alpha-beta-depleted transplantation in children. This clonotype was detected only a few times. Its antigen is as yet unknown. Trimming cost V 3 bases and J 7 bases, with 13 bases left between them. The CDR3 totals 13 residues. Findings and caveats of the study: High day-60 TCRbeta diversity in some patients came from surviving recipient T cells and thymic progenitors. The origin of alpha-beta T cells about two months after transplant was reportedly several hundred expanded graft clones.

Unique molecular identifiers were built into the TCRbeta library. TCRdb reprocessed the PCR reads with MiXCR, giving one entry per CDR3 protein. The data show 280,000 or so distinct CDR3 sequences, around 10% seen once. Sequencing used peripheral blood, obtained 180 days after TCRalphabeta/CD19-depleted stem cell transplant. The chain is built from TRBV12-3 or TRBV12-4 and TRBJ2-7; either TRBD1 or TRBD2 may supply D (7 bases each). The clonotype originates from a male patient between 2 and 9 years old who had a stem cell transplant for chronic granulomatous disease, so the T cells may come from the graft donor. The chain's CDR3 is CASSFGRGGEQYF. In nucleotides, the CDR3 is TGTGCCAGCAGTTTCGGCAGGGGGGGGGAGCAGTACTTC.